This TCR beta chain appears in the sequencing data of a study of technical replicates of blood from four donors. Trimming shortened V by 2 bases and J by 2 bases, and 10 bases separated the two germline ends. The germline gives CDR1 MNHEY, CDR2 SVGAGI. CDR3 size: 15 residues. Assay: immunoSEQ multiplex PCR; the TCRdb copy retains only in-frame clones and omits some. Of 59,000 or so clones detected, 93% appear once; the ten largest clones hold about 3.9%. Sample: PBMCs. The source is a human donor in good health. Some clones in this sample may be carry-over from other donors' samples. V usage is TRBV6-5 and J usage is TRBJ1-3, with D possibly being TRBD1 (5 bases). The CDR3 sequence is CASSYDSAPGNTIYF. Here the CDR3 DNA reads TGTGCCAGCAGTTACGACAGTGCCCCTGGAAACACCATATATTTT.